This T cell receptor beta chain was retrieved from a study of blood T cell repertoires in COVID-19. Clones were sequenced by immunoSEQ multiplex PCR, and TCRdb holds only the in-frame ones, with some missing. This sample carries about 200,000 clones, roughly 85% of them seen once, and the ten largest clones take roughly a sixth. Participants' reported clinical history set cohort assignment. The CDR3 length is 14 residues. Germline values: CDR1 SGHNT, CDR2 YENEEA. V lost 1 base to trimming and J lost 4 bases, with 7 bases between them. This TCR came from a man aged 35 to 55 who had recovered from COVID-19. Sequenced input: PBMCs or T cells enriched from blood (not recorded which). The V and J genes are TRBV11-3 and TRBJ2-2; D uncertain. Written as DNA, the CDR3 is TGTGCCAGCAGCTTAGCTCGGAGCACCGGGGAGCTGTTTTTT. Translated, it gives CASSLARSTGELFF.